Reported below is one TCR beta chain. Germline CDR1 is MNHEY and CDR2 is SVGEGT. This CDR3 is built from 15 residues. V was cut by 2 bases and J by 2 bases, with 12 bases left in between. These data come from a study of blood T cell repertoires in COVID-19. Study-wide background: Italy, Spain and the United States were the sources of the convalescent and acute COVID-19 samples. Sources were T cells, B-cell-depleted T cells, or PBMCs; the material itself was cDNA or gDNA.

As originally analysed: From reference gene primer amplification, estimates of nucleated cell counts were derived. Profiling relied on immunoSEQ multiplex PCR, and the TCRdb table lists in-frame clones only, not all of them. The DNA gave D and trimming, while V, J and clone size come from that table. The table has around 280,000 clones, more than 75% seen once. The genes are TRBV6-2 or TRBV6-3 and TRBJ1-2; D gene ambiguous. This TCR was recovered from a woman in her 30s who had recovered from COVID-19. The specimen was peripheral blood. In DNA, the CDR3 is TGTGCCAGCAGTTACGTCGGGTCGCGGAACTATGGCTACACCTTC. This translates into CASSYVGSRNYGYTF.